What follows are 31 T cell receptor beta chains derived from one specimen sequenced in a study of blood T cell repertoires in COVID-19. Assay: immunoSEQ multiplex PCR; the TCRdb copy retains only in-frame clones and omits some. The sample shows approximately 50,000 clones, more than 80% of them seen only once. The sample taken for sequencing was peripheral blood. The receptors were gathered from a human donor in a cohort sampled during active COVID-19.

The chain uses TRBV7-2 and TRBJ2-1; 10 positions agree with TRBD2. The V and J ends lost 3 bases and 6 bases, in that order; junction bases with no gene match: 5. The CDR3 length is 15 residues. The germline V gene encodes CDR1 SGHTA and CDR2 FQGNSA. CDR3 amino acids: CASSFPSGSRNEQFF. In DNA, the CDR3 is TGTGCCAGCAGCTTTCCTAGCGGGAGTCGCAATGAGCAGTTCTTC.

The chain employs TRBV27 and TRBJ1-3; 8 positions agree with TRBD1. The length of the CDR3 is 14 residues. V shed 3 bases, J shed 2 bases, and the junction held 0 bases outside the gene matches. The germline gives CDR1 MNHEY, CDR2 SMNVEV (reference sequence). The CDR3 loop is CASSLGQAGNTIYF. Here the CDR3 DNA reads TGTGCCAGCAGTTTGGGACAGGCTGGAAACACCATATATTTT.

This sequence joins TRBV5-8 and TRBJ1-5, with D unresolved. The germline V and J ends were trimmed by 2 bases and 7 bases, with 13 bases remaining between them. Per the germline V gene, CDR1 is SGHTS and CDR2 is YDEGEE. The length of the CDR3 is 14 residues. CDR3 nucleotides: TGTGCCAGCAGCTTCCACGGGGTTGGGCAGCCCCAGCATTTT. Its protein is CASSFHGVGQPQHF. Together with reference TRBV5-8 and TRBJ1-5, the CDR3 gives the full variable domain: EAGVTQSPTHLIKTRGQQATLRCSPISGHTSVYWYQQALGLGLQFLLWYDEGEERNRGNFPPRFSGRQFPNYSSELNVNALELEDSALYLCASSFHGVGQPQHFGDGTRLSIL.

The chain has TRBV28 and TRBJ1-4; D gene uncertain. Germline CDR1 and CDR2: MDHEN and SYDVKM. The V gene lost 6 bases and the J gene lost 4 bases, with 6 bases spanning the gap. The CDR3 covers 12 residues. For the CDR3, the DNA is TGTGCCAGCAGGCGCCTTAATGAAAAACTGTTTTTT. The encoded protein is CASRRLNEKLFF.

This clone was detected a few times. The CDR3 DNA reads TGTGCCAGCTCACGGGGAGAGAACAATCAGCCCCAGCATTTT. Translated, it gives CASSRGENNQPQHF. The V and J genes are TRBV18 and TRBJ1-5; D unclear. From germline, CDR1 is KGHSH and CDR2 LQKENI. Trimming stripped 4 bases from V and 3 bases from J, with 10 bases between. CDR3 length equals 14 residues. Using reference TRBV18 and TRBJ1-5 for the parts outside the CDR3, the full variable domain is NAGVMQNPRHLVRRRGQEARLRCSPMKGHSHVYWYRQLPEEGLKFMVYLQKENIIDESGMPKERFSAEFPKEGPSILRIQQVVRGDSAAYFCASSRGENNQPQHFGDGTRLSIL.

The V gene is TRBV5-4, the J gene TRBJ2-3; the match to TRBD2 covers 8 bases. Trimming removed 0 bases from V and 5 bases from J; junction bases left unmatched: 11. CDR1 and CDR2 from the germline V gene are SGHNT and YYREEE (reference sequence). The CDR3 length is 17 residues. The CDR3 DNA sequence: TGTGCCAGCAGCTTGGTCGGTAGCGGGGCCGGGGGAGATACGCAGTATTTT. Encoded protein: CASSLVGSGAGGDTQYF.

This clone was counted only a few times. The chain links TRBV6-4 to TRBJ1-1, with a possible D match to TRBD1 (5 bases). V was cut by 6 bases and J by 2 bases, with 10 bases left in between. Germline CDR1 MRHNA, CDR2 SNTAGT. The CDR3 runs 13 residues. The CDR3 nucleotides read TGTGCCAGCAGCACGACAGCAAACACTGAAGCTTTCTTT. This sequence encodes CASSTTANTEAFF.

This clone was detected only once. This chain joins TRBV5-1 and TRBJ2-7; 7 nucleotides match TRBD2. The V segment lost 1 base and the J segment 7 bases; nucleotides outside the gene matches: 11. CDR1 SGHRS and CDR2 YFSETQ come from the germline V gene. This CDR3 contains 15 residues. The CDR3 DNA is TGCGCCAGCAGCTTGAACGGGGGGAAGATATGGGAGCAGTACTTC. It codes for CASSLNGGKIWEQYF.

V is TRBV6-4 and J is TRBJ2-1, with TRBD1 as a possible D gene (5 bases). V lost 5 bases and J 3 bases, leaving 17 bases between the germline ends. Germline assignment: CDR1 MRHNA and CDR2 SNTAGT. This CDR3 region has 16 residues. The CDR3 reads CASSSSTDRYYNEQFF. The CDR3 DNA reads TGTGCCAGCAGTTCCTCGACAGACCGATACTACAATGAGCAGTTCTTC.

The chain recombines TRBV15 with TRBJ2-3; TRBD2 matches 8 bases. The ends lost 4 bases at V and 1 base at J; junction bases unmatched: 4. The germline gives CDR1 LNHNV, CDR2 YYDKDF (reference sequence). This CDR3 has 15 residues. CDR3 nucleotides: TGTGCCACCAGCACCCCACTAGCGGGCACAGATACGCAGTATTTT. Translation: CATSTPLAGTDTQYF.

The rearrangement joins TRBV24-1 to TRBJ2-3, with 9 bases matching TRBD1. The V and J ends lost 4 bases and 4 bases, in that order; junction bases with no gene match: 8. CDR3 length: 16 amino acids. Germline-derived CDR1 and CDR2 are KGHDR and SFDVKD. CDR3 bases: TGTGCCACCAGTGACCCGGGACAGGGTTGGCCAGATACGCAGTATTTT. It encodes CATSDPGQGWPDTQYF.

V and J are TRBV12-3 or TRBV12-4 and TRBJ2-1, with 10 bases matching TRBD2. This CDR3 contains 13 residues. Losses at the gene ends were 3 bases for V and 12 bases for J; bases not matched to a gene: 5. CDR3 protein: CASSLGERGGQFF. CDR3 in DNA: TGTGCCAGCAGTTTGGGTGAGCGGGGGGGGCAGTTCTTC.

The chain employs TRBV7-3 and TRBJ2-5, with TRBD2 matching 12 bases. After removal of 5 bases from V and 5 bases from J, the junction contained 6 bases not matched to a gene. This CDR3 contains 15 residues. Germline V lookup: CDR1 SGHTA, CDR2 FQGTGA. The CDR3 coding sequence is TGTGCCAGCAGCCCACTAGCGGGGGGAAGGGAGACCCAGTACTTC. This translates into CASSPLAGGRETQYF.

This chain joins TRBV6-6 and TRBJ2-3; 11 nucleotides match TRBD1. The CDR3 loop spans 14 amino acids. With V trimmed by 4 bases and J by 6 bases, 3 bases remained unmatched. Looked up from germline, CDR1 is MNHNY and CDR2 is SVGAGI (reference sequence). CDR3 amino acids: CASSLGQGVDTQYF. The CDR3 DNA reads TGTGCCAGCAGTTTGGGACAGGGGGTCGATACGCAGTATTTT.

The chain links TRBV6-5 to TRBJ1-2, with 7 nucleotides matching TRBD1. The V segment lost 6 bases and the J segment 4 bases; nucleotides outside the gene matches: 5. The germline V gene has CDR1 MNHEY and CDR2 SVGAGI. The CDR3 loop spans 13 amino acids. The CDR3 bases are TGTGCCAGCAGCCGGACAGGAATCTATGGCTACACCTTC. Encoded protein: CASSRTGIYGYTF.

The chain uses TRBV19 and TRBJ2-5; tentative D call: TRBD2 (6 bases). Germline assignment: CDR1 LNHDA and CDR2 SQIVND (reference sequence). CDR3 length equals 14 residues. V lost 1 base and J lost 4, with 10 bases in between. CDR3 nucleotide sequence: TGTGCCAGTAGTATAGTCGGGGGTCGAGAGACCCAGTACTTC. Translation gives CASSIVGGRETQYF.

The gene calls are TRBV28 and TRBJ1-1; TRBD1 is a possible D gene (6 bases). V was cut by 10 bases and J by 4 bases, with 16 bases left in between. The CDR3 consists of 13 residues. Germline V lookup: CDR1 MDHEN, CDR2 SYDVKM. This CDR3 reads CATRGRTSTEAFF. In nucleotides, the CDR3 is TGTGCCACCAGGGGCAGAACGAGCACTGAAGCTTTCTTT.

The rearrangement links TRBV9 to TRBJ1-3, with D unresolved. CDR1 is SGDLS, CDR2 YYNGEE, per germline. CDR3 length: 15 amino acids. Trimming shortened V by 0 bases and J by 1 base, and 8 bases separated the two germline ends. The CDR3 bases are TGTGCCAGCAGCGTAGTTGGAGGTTCTGGAAACACCATATATTTT. As protein: CASSVVGGSGNTIYF. The full variable domain, with the rest looked up from reference TRBV9 and TRBJ1-3, is DSGVTQTPKHLITATGQRVTLRCSPRSGDLSVYWYQQSLDQGLQFLIQYYNGEERAKGNILERFSAQQFPDLHSELNLSSLELGDSALYFCASSVVGGSGNTIYFGEGSWLTVV.

The chain links TRBV6-5 to TRBJ1-1; possibly TRBD1 for D (5 bases). In germline, CDR1 is MNHEY, CDR2 SVGAGI. The germline V and J ends were trimmed by 11 bases and 1 base, with 14 bases remaining between them. This CDR3 is built from 13 residues. The CDR3 loop is CAGGDSRNTEAFF. DNA for the CDR3: TGTGCCGGAGGGGATTCAAGGAACACTGAAGCTTTCTTT.

V is TRBV28 and J is TRBJ2-5; D call uncertain. The V gene lost 5 bases and the J gene lost 5 bases, with 12 bases spanning the gap. The CDR3 contains 13 residues. The germline V gene has CDR1 MDHEN and CDR2 SYDVKM. The CDR3 sequence is CASSPVALETQYF. The CDR3 DNA sequence: TGTGCCAGCAGTCCGGTAGCCTTGGAGACCCAGTACTTC.

V gene TRBV7-6 combines with J gene TRBJ2-2; tentatively, D is TRBD2 (7 bases). V lost 3 bases, J lost 7 bases, and 18 bases lay in between. The CDR3 contains 16 residues. The germline CDR1 and CDR2 sequences are SGHVS and FNYEAQ. CDR3 protein: CASSLVQGGAGGELFF. The CDR3 DNA follows: TGTGCCAGCAGCTTGGTCCAAGGGGGGGCCGGCGGGGAGCTGTTTTTT. The full variable domain, in which reference TRBV7-6 and TRBJ2-2 provide the parts outside the CDR3, is GAGVSQSPRYKVTKRGQDVALRCDPISGHVSLYWYRQALGQGPEFLTYFNYEAQQDKSGLPNDRFSAERPEGSISTLTIQRTEQRDSAMYRCASSLVQGGAGGELFFGEGSRLTVL.

CDR3 loop: CASSDRGNNYGYTF. The CDR3 region has the DNA TGTGCCAGCAGTGACAGGGGAAATAACTATGGCTACACCTTC. This sequence joins TRBV2 and TRBJ1-2; D possibly corresponds to TRBD1 (6 bases). Trimming took 3 bases from V and 1 from J, leaving 9 bases between them. CDR3 length: 14 residues. CDR1 SNHLY and CDR2 FYNNEI come from the germline V gene.

The chain employs TRBV7-3 and TRBJ1-1; a possible D gene is TRBD1 (5 bases). CDR1 and CDR2 (germline): SGHTA, FQGTGA. With 6 bases removed from V and 1 base from J, the gap between germline ends came to 9 bases. The CDR3 totals 13 residues. CDR3 sequence: CASRRQPNTEAFF. The CDR3 nucleotides read TGTGCCAGCAGACGACAGCCGAACACTGAAGCTTTCTTT.

V usage is TRBV7-9 and J usage is TRBJ2-1; 9 bases match TRBD2. V gave up 0 bases and J gave up 7 bases; unmatched junction bases: 7. The germline V gene encodes CDR1 SEHNR and CDR2 FQNEAQ (reference sequence). The CDR3 runs to 16 residues. In nucleotides, the CDR3 is TGTGCCAGCAGCTTAGCAGTTAGCGGGAGTAGGAATGAGCAGTTCTTC. Translating it yields CASSLAVSGSRNEQFF.

This rearrangement joins TRBV7-8 to TRBJ2-7, with 9 bases aligning to TRBD1. CDR1 and CDR2 (germline): SGHVS, FQNEAQ. V trimming: 0 bases; J trimming: 6 bases; junction bases outside the gene matches: 9. The CDR3 runs 16 residues. CDR3 sequence (DNA): TGTGCCAGCAGCTTAGCGTTAGGGACAGGGTTCCTCGAGCAGTACTTC. This codes for CASSLALGTGFLEQYF.

The rearrangement uses TRBV7-8 and TRBJ2-1, with 8 positions matching TRBD2. After removal of 4 bases from V and 4 bases from J, the junction contained 18 bases not matched to a gene. This CDR3 is built from 19 residues. Germline V gene lookup returns CDR1 SGHVS and CDR2 FQNEAQ. CDR3 region: CASSSPQVAGRGGYNEQFF. CDR3 coding DNA: TGTGCCAGCAGCTCTCCCCAGGTAGCGGGGCGCGGGGGGTACAATGAGCAGTTCTTC. Based on the CDR3 plus reference TRBV7-8 and TRBJ2-1, the full variable domain is GAGVSQSPRYKVAKRGQDVALRCDPISGHVSLFWYQQALGQGPEFLTYFQNEAQLDKSGLPSDRFFAERPEGSVSTLKIQRTQQEDSAVYLCASSSPQVAGRGGYNEQFFGPGTRLTVL.

This sequence joins TRBV7-9 and TRBJ2-3; D is perhaps TRBD2 (5 bases). Trimming shortened V by 5 bases and J by 0 bases, and 9 bases separated the two germline ends. The CDR3 covers 14 residues. The V gene's germline CDR1 is SEHNR and CDR2 FQNEAQ (reference sequence). The CDR3 coding sequence is TGTGCCAGCAGCCGGGCGGGTAGCACAGATACGCAGTATTTT. Amino acid sequence: CASSRAGSTDTQYF.

This clone was detected once. The genes are TRBV29-1 and TRBJ2-3, with 7 bases aligning to TRBD2. This CDR3 has 15 residues. Germline V lookup: CDR1 SQVTM, CDR2 ANQGSEA. J lost 0 bases, V lost 3 bases, and 6 bases had no gene match. The CDR3 bases are TGCAGCGTTGAGGGGGACTACTCGAGCACAGATACGCAGTATTTT. Its protein is CSVEGDYSSTDTQYF.

The DNA of the CDR3 is TGTGCCAGCAGCTTCAACCTTCAACAGGGGGTAAATCAGCCCCAGCATTTT. Its protein product is CASSFNLQQGVNQPQHF. V is TRBV7-2 and J is TRBJ1-5; 8 nucleotides agree with TRBD1. Germline CDR1 reads SGHTA; CDR2 reads FQGNSA. The CDR3 runs to 17 residues. V was clipped by 3 bases and J by 4 bases; unmatched bases: 11.

V is TRBV7-3 and J is TRBJ2-2, with D tentatively TRBD1 (6 bases). The V gene's germline CDR1 is SGHTA and CDR2 FQGTGA. Between the trimmed V and J ends, which lost 3 bases and 3 bases, there was a span of 8 bases. The CDR3 totals 14 residues. The CDR3 reads CASSFHRDTGELFF. The CDR3, as DNA: TGTGCCAGCAGCTTCCACAGGGACACCGGGGAGCTGTTTTTT.

The chain couples TRBV30 to TRBJ1-1; possible D gene TRBD1, 6 bases. Trimming pared 3 bases from V and 3 bases from J, leaving 11 bases between. Germline V lookup: CDR1 GTSNPN, CDR2 SVGIG (reference sequence). The CDR3 runs to 13 residues. CDR3 in amino acids: CAWREDSHTEAFF. DNA of the CDR3: TGTGCCTGGAGGGAGGACAGCCACACTGAAGCTTTCTTT. Drawing the rest from reference TRBV30 and TRBJ1-1, the complete variable domain is SQTIHQWPATLVQPVGSPLSLECTVEGTSNPNLYWYRQAAGRGLQLLFYSVGIGQISSEVPQNLSASRPQDRQFILSSKKLLLSDSGFYLCAWREDSHTEAFFGQGTRLTVV.